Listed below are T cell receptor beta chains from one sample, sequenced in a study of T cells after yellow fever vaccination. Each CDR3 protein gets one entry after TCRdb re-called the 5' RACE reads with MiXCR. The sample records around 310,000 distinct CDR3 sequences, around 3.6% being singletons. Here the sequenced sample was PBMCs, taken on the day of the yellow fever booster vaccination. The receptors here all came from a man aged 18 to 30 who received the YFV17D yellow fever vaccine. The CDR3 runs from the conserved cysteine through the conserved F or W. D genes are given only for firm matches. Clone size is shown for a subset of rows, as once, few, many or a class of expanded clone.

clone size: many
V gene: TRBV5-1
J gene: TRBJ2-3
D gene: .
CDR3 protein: CASSLFSDTQYF
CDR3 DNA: TGCGCCAGCAGCTTGTTTTCAGATACGCAGTATTTT

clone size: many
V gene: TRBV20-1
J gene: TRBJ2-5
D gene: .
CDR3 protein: CSTFRETQYF
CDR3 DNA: TGCAGTACCTTTCGGGAGACCCAGTACTTC

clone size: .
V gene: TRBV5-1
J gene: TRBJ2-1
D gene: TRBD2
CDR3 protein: CASSFPLAGGPGEQFF
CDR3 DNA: TGCGCCAGCAGCTTTCCCCTAGCGGGGGGGCCGGGTGAGCAGTTCTTC

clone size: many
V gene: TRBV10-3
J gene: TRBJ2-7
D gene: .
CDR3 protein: CAISESSYEQYF
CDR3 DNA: TGTGCCATCAGTGAGAGCTCCTACGAGCAGTACTTC

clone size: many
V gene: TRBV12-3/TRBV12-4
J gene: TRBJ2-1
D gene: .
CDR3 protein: CASSPQYNEQFF
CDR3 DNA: TGTGCCAGCAGTCCCCAGTACAATGAGCAGTTCTTC

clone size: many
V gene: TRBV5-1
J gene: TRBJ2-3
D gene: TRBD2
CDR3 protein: CASSRSLAGGSWMTDTQYF
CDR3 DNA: TGCGCCAGCAGCCGGTCACTAGCGGGGGGCTCATGGATGACAGATACGCAGTATTTT

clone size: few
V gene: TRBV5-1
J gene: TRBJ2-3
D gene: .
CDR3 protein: CASSLGQTLDTQYF
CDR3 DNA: TGCGCCAGCAGCTTGGGACAGACCCTAGATACGCAGTATTTT

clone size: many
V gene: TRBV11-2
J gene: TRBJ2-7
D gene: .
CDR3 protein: CASSLEAGTYEQYF
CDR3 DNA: TGTGCCAGCAGCTTAGAGGCAGGGACCTACGAGCAGTACTTC

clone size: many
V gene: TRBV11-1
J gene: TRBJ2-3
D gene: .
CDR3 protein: CASAEGDSDTQYF
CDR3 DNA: TGTGCCAGCGCCGAAGGGGATTCGGATACGCAGTATTTT

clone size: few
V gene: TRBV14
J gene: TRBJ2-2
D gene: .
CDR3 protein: CASSQDGTDSLNTGELFF
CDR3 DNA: TGTGCCAGCAGCCAAGACGGAACGGACAGCTTAAACACCGGGGAGCTGTTTTTT

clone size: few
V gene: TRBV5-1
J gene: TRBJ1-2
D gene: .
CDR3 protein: CASSDTSYYGYTF
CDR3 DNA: TGCGCCAGCAGTGACACCAGCTACTATGGCTACACCTTC

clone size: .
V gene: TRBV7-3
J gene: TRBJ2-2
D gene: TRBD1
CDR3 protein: CASSLNRGHPGELFF
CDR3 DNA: TGTGCCAGCAGCTTAAACAGGGGGCATCCCGGGGAGCTGTTTTTT

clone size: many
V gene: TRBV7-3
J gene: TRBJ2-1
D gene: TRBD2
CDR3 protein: CASSASGGPNEQFF
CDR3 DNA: TGTGCCAGCAGCGCAAGCGGGGGGCCCAATGAGCAGTTCTTC

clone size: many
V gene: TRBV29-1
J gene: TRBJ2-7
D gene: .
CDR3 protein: CSVDGGEGLRSYEQYF
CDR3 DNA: TGCAGCGTTGATGGAGGCGAGGGTTTACGCTCCTACGAGCAGTACTTC

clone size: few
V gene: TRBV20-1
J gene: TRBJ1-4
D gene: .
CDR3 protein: CSASFRQGREKLFF
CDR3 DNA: TGCAGTGCTAGCTTTCGGCAGGGACGGGAAAAACTGTTTTTT

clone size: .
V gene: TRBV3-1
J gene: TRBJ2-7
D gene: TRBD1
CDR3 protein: CASSHDRAVVYEQYF
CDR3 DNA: TGTGCCAGCAGCCATGACAGGGCGGTAGTTTACGAGCAGTACTTC

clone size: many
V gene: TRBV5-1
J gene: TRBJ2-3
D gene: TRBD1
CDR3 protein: CASSGQGLADTQYF
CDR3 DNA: TGCGCCAGCAGCGGACAGGGCCTGGCAGATACGCAGTATTTT

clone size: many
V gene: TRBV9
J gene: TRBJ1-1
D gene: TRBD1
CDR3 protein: CASSVGTGGVNTEAFF
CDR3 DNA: TGTGCCAGCAGCGTGGGGACAGGGGGCGTGAACACTGAAGCTTTCTTT

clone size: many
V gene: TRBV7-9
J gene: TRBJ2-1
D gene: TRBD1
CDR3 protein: CASSLVGQGGPEQFF
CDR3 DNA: TGTGCCAGCAGCTTAGTGGGACAGGGGGGCCCAGAGCAGTTCTTC

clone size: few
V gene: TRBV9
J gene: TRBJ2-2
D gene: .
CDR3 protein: CASSVTDGELFF
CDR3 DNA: TGTGCCAGCAGCGTAACGGACGGGGAGCTGTTTTTT

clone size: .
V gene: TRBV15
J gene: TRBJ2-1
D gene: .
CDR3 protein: CATSSGQATNEQFF
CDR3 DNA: TGTGCCACCAGCAGTGGGCAGGCTACCAATGAGCAGTTCTTC

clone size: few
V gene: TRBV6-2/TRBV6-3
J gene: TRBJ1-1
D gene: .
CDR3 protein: CASSYSMEVNTEAFF
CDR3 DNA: TGTGCCAGCAGTTACTCGATGGAGGTGAACACTGAAGCTTTCTTT

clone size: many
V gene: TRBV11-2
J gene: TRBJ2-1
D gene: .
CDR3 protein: CASSLAYEQFF
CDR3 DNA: TGTGCCAGCAGCTTAGCCTATGAGCAGTTCTTC

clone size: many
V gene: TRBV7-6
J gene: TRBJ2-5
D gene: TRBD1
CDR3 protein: CASSLVRTGWFGTQYF
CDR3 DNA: TGTGCCAGCAGCTTAGTAAGGACAGGGTGGTTCGGGACCCAGTACTTC

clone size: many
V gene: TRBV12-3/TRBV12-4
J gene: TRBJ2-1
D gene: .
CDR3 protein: CASRDLAGLFF
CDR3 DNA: TGTGCCAGCAGGGACCTGGCTGGGCTGTTCTTC

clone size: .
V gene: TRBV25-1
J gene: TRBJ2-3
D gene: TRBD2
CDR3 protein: CASSESPRGLAGGLTTDTQYF
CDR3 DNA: TGTGCCAGCAGTGAATCCCCTCGGGGACTAGCGGGGGGCCTTACCACAGATACGCAGTATTTT

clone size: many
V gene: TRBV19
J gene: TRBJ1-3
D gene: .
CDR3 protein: CASSRLDGNTIYF
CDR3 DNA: TGTGCCAGCAGTCGTTTAGATGGAAACACCATATATTTT

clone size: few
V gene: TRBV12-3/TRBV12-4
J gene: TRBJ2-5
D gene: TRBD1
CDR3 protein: CASSDQGVGETQYF
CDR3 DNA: TGTGCCAGCAGCGACCAGGGGGTGGGTGAGACCCAGTACTTC

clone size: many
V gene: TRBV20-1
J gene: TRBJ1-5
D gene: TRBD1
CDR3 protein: CSARVTGGSNQPQHF
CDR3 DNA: TGCAGTGCTAGGGTTACAGGGGGAAGCAATCAGCCCCAGCATTTT